These 16 T cell receptor beta chains were all obtained from the same sample, sequenced in a study of early T cells in non-severe SARS-CoV-2 infection. TCRdb called the 5' RACE reads again in MiXCR, with one record for every CDR3 protein. This table has roughly 100,000 distinct CDR3 sequences, roughly 12% appearing once. Sequences were derived from whole blood, sampled at baseline. The receptors were sampled from an adult who was a healthcare worker with PCR-confirmed SARS-CoV-2 infection or an uninfected control (not recorded which).

This clonotype appeared many times. The CDR3 spells CAWSVRDRGQETQYF. The DNA for the CDR3 is TGTGCCTGGAGTGTACGGGACAGGGGGCAAGAGACCCAGTACTTC. The chain employs TRBV30 and TRBJ2-5, with TRBD1 identical over 11 bases. J was trimmed by 2 bases and V by 0 bases; bases with no gene match: 2. CDR1 is GTSNPN, CDR2 SVGIG, per germline (reference sequence). This CDR3 spans 15 amino acids.

This clonotype appeared many times. This rearrangement joins TRBV20-1 to TRBJ1-1; tentative D call: TRBD1 (5 bases). CDR1 DFQATT and CDR2 SNEGSKA come from the germline V gene (reference sequence). V was cut by 5 bases and J by 3 bases, with 10 bases left in between. The length of the CDR3 is 12 residues. This CDR3 is CSAGDLYTEAFF. CDR3 DNA: TGCAGTGCTGGGGACTTATACACTGAAGCTTTCTTT.

Regarding this clonotype: This CDR3 fails to terminate in the conserved phenylalanine or tryptophan, so it likely reflects a read error. The chain joins TRBV11-2 to TRBJ2-5; D might be TRBD2 (5 bases). CDR1 is SGHAT, CDR2 FQNNGV, per germline. The CDR3 has 17 residues. The V and J ends lost 5 bases and 2 bases respectively, with 21 bases between them. The CDR3 DNA sequence: TGTGCCAGCAGCCCCCAAGACTATGTGGGTGATCAAGAGACCCAGTACTCC. Its translation is CASSPQDYVGDQETQYS.

This clonotype was detected ten times or more. The V and J genes are TRBV21-1 and TRBJ2-1. TRBV21-1 is a recognized pseudogene. CDR3 size: 11 residues. Here the CDR3 reads CASTTAHEQFF. The CDR3 nucleotides read TGTGCCAGCACCACTGCTCACGAGCAGTTCTTC.

The chain links TRBV6-2 or TRBV6-3 to TRBJ2-7; D not certain. The germline V gene has CDR1 MNHEY and CDR2 SVGEGT. The CDR3 is 12 amino acids. Trimming left V 1 base short and J 5 bases short, with 6 bases between. The CDR3 loop reads CASSYLTNEQYF. CDR3 nucleotides: TGTGCCAGCAGTTACTTGACAAACGAGCAGTACTTC.

The genes are TRBV6-5 and TRBJ1-6; D gene unclear. CDR1 and CDR2 (germline): MNHEY, SVGAGI. The CDR3 runs to 13 residues. The V end lost 5 bases, the J end lost 5 bases, and 7 bases lay between the germline ends. The CDR3 DNA is TGTGCCAGCAGTACAGTAAATAATTCACCCCTCCACTTT. This codes for CASSTVNNSPLHF.

In this sample, this clonotype turned up a few times. The rearrangement joins TRBV6-5 to TRBJ1-1; TRBD1 is a possible D gene (6 bases). V was trimmed by 3 bases and J by 2 bases, leaving 10 bases between them. The CDR3 totals 14 residues. The germline V gene encodes CDR1 MNHEY and CDR2 SVGAGI. This chain's CDR3 is CASSYTGGNTEAFF. As DNA, the CDR3 is TGTGCCAGCAGTTATACCGGGGGCAACACTGAAGCTTTCTTT.

This clonotype was picked up a small number of times. The CDR3 nucleotides are TGTGCCAGCACCCCCACCACAGGCGTCTCCTACGAGCAGTACTTC. Amino acid sequence: CASTPTTGVSYEQYF. V is TRBV6-6 and J is TRBJ2-7; D possibly corresponds to TRBD1 (5 bases). CDR3 length: 15 amino acids. The V end was cut by 7 bases, the J end by 0 bases, with 16 bases between. From germline, CDR1 is MNHNY and CDR2 SVGAGI (reference sequence).

The J gene is TRBJ1-1, the V gene TRBV27, with a weak D call TRBD1 (5 bases). Germline V gene data show CDR1 as MNHEY and CDR2 as SMNVEV (reference sequence). The CDR3 consists of 13 residues. V dropped 1 base and J dropped 5 bases, with 8 bases sitting between them. As DNA, the CDR3 is TGTGCCAGCAGTTTATACGGGGGTACTGAAGCTTTCTTT. It translates to CASSLYGGTEAFF.

This clonotype was recorded a few times. The chain is built from TRBV7-9 and TRBJ2-2; D is perhaps TRBD1 (6 bases). Germline V CDR1 and CDR2: SEHNR, FQNEAQ (reference sequence). Between the trimmed V and J ends, which lost 3 bases and 7 bases, there was a span of 9 bases. This CDR3 comprises 13 residues. In nucleotides, the CDR3 is TGTGCCAGCAGCTTTCAGGGGCGCGGGGAGCTGTTTTTT. Translating gives CASSFQGRGELFF. The full variable domain, with the rest looked up from reference TRBV7-9 and TRBJ2-2, is DTGVSQNPRHKITKRGQNVTFRCDPISEHNRLYWYRQTLGQGPEFLTYFQNEAQLEKSRLLSDRFSAERPKGSFSTLEIQRTEQGDSAMYLCASSFQGRGELFFGEGSRLTVL.

This clonotype was observed a handful of times. The chain joins TRBV7-2 to TRBJ1-6; TRBD1 matches 7 bases. Germline loops: CDR1 SGHTA, CDR2 FQGNSA. Germline trimming cut 2 bases from V and 6 bases from J; bases unmatched to any gene: 1. This CDR3 contains 14 residues. The CDR3: CASSLNRGNSPLHF. CDR3 in DNA: TGTGCCAGCAGCTTAAACAGGGGTAATTCACCCCTCCACTTT. Complete variable domain (other parts from reference TRBV7-2 and TRBJ1-6): GAGVSQSPSNKVTEKGKDVELRCDPISGHTALYWYRQSLGQGLEFLIYFQGNSAPDKSGLPSDRFSAERTGGSVSTLTIQRTQQEDSAVYLCASSLNRGNSPLHFGNGTRLTVT.

The rearrangement joins TRBV9 to TRBJ1-6; D is ambiguous. The germline V and J ends were trimmed by 0 bases and 9 bases, with 7 bases remaining between them. Per the germline V gene, CDR1 is SGDLS and CDR2 is YYNGEE. This CDR3 is built from 13 residues. Written as DNA, the CDR3 is TGTGCCAGCAGCGTAGATAACAGTTCACCCCTCCACTTT. The encoded protein is CASSVDNSSPLHF.

Comments on this clonotype: A much larger clone lies a single base off, so this may be a read error. This chain uses TRBV2 with TRBJ2-7; D is unclear. The CDR3 runs 12 residues. CDR1 is SNHLY, CDR2 FYNNEI, per germline. Trimming stripped 6 bases from V and 3 bases from J, with 9 bases between. The CDR3 DNA reads TGTGCCAGCAGCCCCCGGGTCTACGAGCAGTACTTC. It is translated as CASSPRVYEQYF. The variable domain in full, completed from reference TRBV2 and TRBJ2-7, reads EPEVTQTPSHQVTQMGQEVILRCVPISNHLYFYWYRQILGQKVEFLVSFYNNEISEKSEIFDDQFSVERPDGSNFTLKIRSTKLEDSAMYFCASSPRVYEQYFGPGTRLTVT.

The rearrangement uses TRBV7-9 and TRBJ1-2; TRBD1 is a possible D gene (6 bases). Between the trimmed V and J ends, which lost 3 bases and 6 bases, there was a span of 11 bases. From germline, CDR1 is SEHNR and CDR2 FQNEAQ (reference sequence). The CDR3 has 13 residues. CDR3 region: CASSLDRQDGYTF. DNA of the CDR3: TGTGCCAGCAGCTTGGACCGACAGGATGGCTACACCTTC.

A few counts support this clonotype. V usage is TRBV12-3 or TRBV12-4 and J usage is TRBJ2-1; 10 nucleotides match TRBD2. This CDR3 has 12 amino acids. The J segment lost 15 bases and the V segment lost 6 bases, leaving 8 bases of the junction unmatched. The CDR3, as DNA: TGTGCCAGCAGGCCTTCTAGCGGGAGTCTGTTCTTC. The encoded protein is CASRPSSGSLFF.

This clonotype was counted many times. The chain joins TRBV5-1 to TRBJ1-1, with 7 bases matching TRBD1. This CDR3 comprises 17 residues. The V gene end was trimmed by 0 bases and the J gene end by 3 bases; junction bases not matched to a gene: 11. Germline CDR1 and CDR2: SGHRS and YFSETQ. CDR3 nucleotides: TGCGCCAGCAGCTTGGATCGAGGGGGCTCGGTAGACACTGAAGCTTTCTTT. Translated: CASSLDRGGSVDTEAFF.